The 27 T cell receptor beta chains below all came from one sample that was sequenced in a study of early T cells in non-severe SARS-CoV-2 infection. MiXCR was run by TCRdb on the 5' RACE reads, yielding one entry per CDR3 protein. The table lists about 97,000 distinct CDR3 sequences, around 12% of them singletons, with 5.5% to 7% in the top ten. Sequenced: whole blood. The origin of the receptors is an adult who was a healthcare worker with PCR-confirmed SARS-CoV-2 infection or an uninfected control (not recorded which).

This clonotype has more than one count but fewer than ten. The rearrangement joins TRBV19 to TRBJ2-1, with TRBD2 identical over 10 bases. With V trimmed by 5 bases and J by 8 bases, 9 bases remained unmatched. This CDR3 has 15 amino acids. Germline CDR1 reads LNHDA; CDR2 reads SQIVND (reference sequence). CDR3 nucleotide sequence: TGTGCCAGTAGTTTAGCGGGAGGTCTTGTCGATGAGCAGTTCTTC. Protein: CASSLAGGLVDEQFF. The variable domain in full, with the rest retrieved from reference TRBV19 and TRBJ2-1, is DGGITQSPKYLFRKEGQNVTLSCEQNLNHDAMYWYRQDPGQGLRLIYYSQIVNDFQKGDIAEGYSVSREKKESFPLTVTSAQKNPTAFYLCASSLAGGLVDEQFFGPGTRLTVL.

This clonotype has at least ten counts. The gene calls are TRBV30 and TRBJ1-2; weak D call: TRBD1 (6 bases). Between the trimmed V and J ends, which lost 5 bases and 5 bases, there was a span of 9 bases. CDR3 size: 11 residues. Germline assignment: CDR1 GTSNPN and CDR2 SVGIG (reference sequence). The CDR3 DNA is TGTGCCTGGCGGACAGTTTATGGCTACACCTTC. It yields the protein CAWRTVYGYTF.

The V call is TRBV7-2, the J call TRBJ2-5; D unclear. Germline values: CDR1 SGHTA, CDR2 FQGNSA. Deletions cut 4 bases from V and 2 bases from J, with 11 bases between. There are 14 residues in the CDR3. CDR3 sequence reads: CASSWGAGQETQYF. DNA for the CDR3: TGTGCCAGCAGCTGGGGTGCAGGTCAAGAGACCCAGTACTTC.

The chain employs TRBV12-3 or TRBV12-4 and TRBJ1-1; no clear D. The CDR3 consists of 15 residues. V lost 8 bases to trimming and J lost 4 bases, with 20 bases between them. The CDR3 DNA sequence: TGTGCCAGCCGCCGTGACGGGGTCCTATCCACTGAAGCTTTCTTT. Encoded protein: CASRRDGVLSTEAFF.

This clonotype has a count of ten or more. The chain couples TRBV28 to TRBJ2-7; 13 positions agree with TRBD2. The V gene end was trimmed by 5 bases and the J gene end by 1 base; junction bases not matched to a gene: 8. The CDR3 runs 17 residues. From germline, CDR1 is MDHEN and CDR2 SYDVKM. CDR3 coding DNA: TGTGCCAGCAGTCTAAGACAACTAGCGGGAGGGTCCTACGAGCAGTACTTC. Its translation: CASSLRQLAGGSYEQYF. The whole variable domain, filled in from reference TRBV28 and TRBJ2-7, reads DVKVTQSSRYLVKRTGEKVFLECVQDMDHENMFWYRQDPGLGLRLIYFSYDVKMKEKGDIPEGYSVSREKKERFSLILESASTNQTSMYLCASSLRQLAGGSYEQYFGPGTRLTVT.

The gene calls are TRBV12-3 or TRBV12-4 and TRBJ2-7, with no clear D. Trimming took 6 bases from V and 0 from J, leaving 9 bases between them. The CDR3 length is 13 residues. CDR3: CASRGQNSYEQYF. The CDR3 nucleotides are TGTGCCAGCAGGGGTCAGAACTCCTACGAGCAGTACTTC.

This clonotype was seen many times. The chain joins TRBV7-9 to TRBJ1-3; D remains ambiguous. The CDR3 length is 15 residues. Trimming removed 5 bases from V and 0 bases from J, with 11 bases in between. Germline CDR1 is SEHNR and CDR2 is FQNEAQ (reference sequence). CDR3 region: CASSPRRTSGNTIYF. The CDR3 DNA sequence: TGTGCCAGCAGCCCTCGACGCACCTCTGGAAACACCATATATTTT.

This clonotype came up many times. The CDR3 spells CASSLVDGRQEAFF. Written as DNA, the CDR3 is TGTGCCAGCAGTTTAGTGGACGGGAGACAAGAAGCTTTCTTT. V gene TRBV28 combines with J gene TRBJ1-1; D unresolved. V lost 2 bases, J lost 8 bases, and 15 bases lay in between. The CDR3 is made up of 14 amino acids. Germline values: CDR1 MDHEN, CDR2 SYDVKM.

This clonotype occurred a few times. V usage is TRBV5-1 and J usage is TRBJ1-4, with a possible D match to TRBD1 (5 bases). Trimming left V 0 bases short and J 8 bases short, with 11 bases between. The CDR3 totals 14 residues. Germline CDR1 SGHRS, CDR2 YFSETQ. The CDR3 here is CASSLEGIGEKLFF. CDR3 nucleotide sequence: TGCGCCAGCAGCTTGGAGGGGATAGGGGAAAAACTGTTTTTT.

The CDR3 bases are TGTGCCAGCAGGAAAAGACTAGTCACAGATACGCAGTATTTT. It specifies CASRKRLVTDTQYF. This rearrangement joins TRBV28 to TRBJ2-3; possible D gene TRBD2, 6 bases. The CDR3 contains 14 residues. The V end lost 6 bases, the J end lost 2 bases, and 12 bases lay between the germline ends. The germline CDR1 and CDR2 sequences are MDHEN and SYDVKM. The whole variable domain, filled in from reference TRBV28 and TRBJ2-3, reads DVKVTQSSRYLVKRTGEKVFLECVQDMDHENMFWYRQDPGLGLRLIYFSYDVKMKEKGDIPEGYSVSREKKERFSLILESASTNQTSMYLCASRKRLVTDTQYFGPGTRLTVL.

This clonotype was seen more than once but under ten times. This chain joins TRBV24-1 and TRBJ1-5; TRBD1 might be the D (6 bases). The CDR3 covers 14 residues. Trimming stripped 4 bases from V and 4 bases from J, with 10 bases between. Germline CDR1 and CDR2: KGHDR and SFDVKD. CDR3 in DNA: TGTGCCACCAGTGAACAGGGTTGGAATCAGCCCCAGCATTTT. Residues: CATSEQGWNQPQHF.

Ten or more counts support this clonotype. The chain joins TRBV5-1 to TRBJ2-7; 11 bases fit TRBD2. V shed 4 bases, J shed 4 bases, and the junction held 10 bases outside the gene matches. The CDR3 loop spans 16 amino acids. Germline assignment: CDR1 SGHRS and CDR2 YFSETQ. The CDR3 bases are TGCGCCAGCAGCGCCCCGACTAGCGGGACTTCTTACGAGCAGTACTTC. Its protein product is CASSAPTSGTSYEQYF.

The chain is built from TRBV20-1 and TRBJ2-1; weak D call: TRBD2 (5 bases). This CDR3 comprises 14 residues. The germline V gene encodes CDR1 DFQATT and CDR2 SNEGSKA (reference sequence). Trimming cost V 3 bases and J 7 bases, with 16 bases left between them. CDR3 amino acids: CSARRFTRGNEQFF. The CDR3, as DNA: TGCAGTGCTAGGAGATTTACAAGAGGGAATGAGCAGTTCTTC.

In its sample, this clonotype was seen many times. The V gene is TRBV5-1, the J gene TRBJ2-3; 10 bases fit TRBD2. This CDR3 is built from 14 residues. Per the germline V gene, CDR1 is SGHRS and CDR2 is YFSETQ. The V segment lost 2 bases and the J segment 7 bases; nucleotides outside the gene matches: 4. The CDR3 DNA reads as TGCGCCAGCAGCTTACTAGCGGGACTACATACGCAGTATTTT. It translates to CASSLLAGLHTQYF.

This chain joins TRBV29-1 and TRBJ2-2; 14 bases align to TRBD2. The CDR3 runs to 14 residues. Germline V CDR1 and CDR2: SQVTM, ANQGSEA. The J segment lost 3 bases and the V segment lost 6 bases, leaving 0 bases of the junction unmatched. This CDR3 reads CSVTSGRDTGELFF. As DNA, the CDR3 is TGCAGCGTGACTAGCGGGAGGGACACCGGGGAGCTGTTTTTT.

This clonotype was found many times. V gene TRBV6-6 combines with J gene TRBJ1-1; no definite D call. Germline CDR1 reads MNHNY; CDR2 reads SVGAGI (reference sequence). The V gene lost 0 bases and the J gene lost 1 base, with 9 bases spanning the gap. The CDR3 consists of 15 residues. For the CDR3, the DNA is TGTGCCAGCAGTTACTCGATCCCAAGGAACACTGAAGCTTTCTTT. This gives the protein CASSYSIPRNTEAFF.

This clonotype occurred many times. The chain recombines TRBV28 with TRBJ2-3, with a weak D call TRBD2 (5 bases). Trimming stripped 4 bases from V and 1 base from J, with 15 bases between. This CDR3 region has 16 residues. CDR1 MDHEN and CDR2 SYDVKM come from the germline V gene. CDR3 sequence reads: CASSSPGVVGTDTQYF. CDR3 in DNA: TGTGCCAGCAGTTCCCCCGGGGTGGTAGGCACAGATACGCAGTATTTT.

This clonotype was seen at least ten times. V is TRBV12-3 or TRBV12-4 and J is TRBJ2-5, with D possibly TRBD2 on 6 matching bases. V was shortened by 6 bases and J by 2 bases, with 10 bases between the two germline ends. CDR3 length: 13 residues. The CDR3 DNA sequence: TGTGCCAGCAGCCCGGGACTTCAAGAGACCCAGTACTTC. Translating it yields CASSPGLQETQYF.

The gene calls are TRBV10-3 and TRBJ2-3, with TRBD1 as a possible D gene (6 bases). Trimming took 3 bases from V and 2 from J, leaving 12 bases between them. The CDR3 extends over 15 amino acids. Germline CDR1 ENHRY, CDR2 SYGVKD. The CDR3 sequence is CAISEGGPHTDTQYF. CDR3 in DNA: TGTGCCATCAGTGAAGGGGGACCACACACAGATACGCAGTATTTT.

This clonotype has a count of ten or more. The rearrangement uses TRBV7-9 and TRBJ2-7; 10 nucleotides align to TRBD1. Losses at the gene ends were 5 bases for V and 1 base for J; bases not matched to a gene: 5. CDR1 is SEHNR and CDR2 is FQNEAQ in the germline V gene (reference sequence). The CDR3 contains 15 residues. In nucleotides, the CDR3 is TGTGCCAGCAGCCTGGACAGGGGGAGATCCTACGAGCAGTACTTC. Protein sequence: CASSLDRGRSYEQYF.

This clonotype has a handful of counts. The V and J genes are TRBV4-3 and TRBJ2-1; 9 bases agree with TRBD2. Germline V lookup: CDR1 LGHNA, CDR2 YSLEER. The trim removed 0 bases at V and 3 bases at J, leaving 12 bases unmatched. The CDR3 length is 19 residues. The CDR3 is CASSQEASGAGSYYNEQFF. CDR3 sequence (DNA): TGCGCCAGCAGCCAAGAAGCTAGCGGGGCAGGGTCTTACTACAATGAGCAGTTCTTC.

This clonotype was picked up many times. V gene TRBV7-8 combines with J gene TRBJ2-4; D not resolved. Germline V gene sequence: CDR1 SGHVS, CDR2 FQNEAQ. The length of the CDR3 is 18 residues. V was shortened by 5 bases and J by 3 bases, with 23 bases between the two germline ends. CDR3 DNA: TGTGCCAGCAGCCCTAACCCCCCAGTTCTTCCCTTCAAAAACATTCAGTACTTC. This gives the protein CASSPNPPVLPFKNIQYF.

This clonotype was picked up a small number of times. The chain couples TRBV20-1 to TRBJ1-5; D remains ambiguous. V was pared by 5 bases and J by 3 bases, with 17 bases between. CDR1 and CDR2 from the germline V gene are DFQATT and SNEGSKA (reference sequence). The CDR3 spans 15 residues. DNA for the CDR3: TGCAGTGCTGTTAACCTTGAAGAGGACAATCAGCCCCAGCATTTT. The encoded protein is CSAVNLEEDNQPQHF.

This clonotype occurred a few times. The rearrangement links TRBV6-5 to TRBJ2-1; D is undetermined. The V end was cut by 0 bases, the J end by 10 bases, with 19 bases between. From germline, CDR1 is MNHEY and CDR2 SVGAGI. The CDR3 runs to 16 residues. The CDR3 loop is CASSYSTSRALREQFF. CDR3 in DNA: TGTGCCAGCAGTTACTCGACGTCACGCGCCTTAAGGGAGCAGTTCTTC.

The chain joins TRBV18 to TRBJ1-5; TRBD1 matches 12 bases. CDR1 is KGHSH, CDR2 LQKENI, per germline. Germline trimming cut 0 bases from V and 4 bases from J; bases unmatched to any gene: 1. This CDR3 is built from 16 residues. CDR3 loop: CASSPPGQGANQPQHF. The CDR3 DNA sequence: TGTGCCAGCTCACCACCGGGACAGGGGGCGAATCAGCCCCAGCATTTT. The variable domain in full, with the rest retrieved from reference TRBV18 and TRBJ1-5, is NAGVMQNPRHLVRRRGQEARLRCSPMKGHSHVYWYRQLPEEGLKFMVYLQKENIIDESGMPKERFSAEFPKEGPSILRIQQVVRGDSAAYFCASSPPGQGANQPQHFGDGTRLSIL.

This rearrangement joins TRBV24-1 to TRBJ2-1; D is unresolved. The CDR3 is 14 amino acids. Germline-derived CDR1 and CDR2 are KGHDR and SFDVKD. Trimming left V 4 bases short and J 0 bases short, with 6 bases between. The CDR3 here is CATSDRSSYNEQFF. CDR3 DNA: TGTGCCACCAGTGACCGGAGCTCCTACAATGAGCAGTTCTTC.

The chain is built from TRBV2 and TRBJ1-2; no clear D gene. V dropped 0 bases and J dropped 5 bases, with 13 bases sitting between them. Germline CDR1 SNHLY, CDR2 FYNNEI. There are 15 residues in the CDR3. CDR3 in DNA: TGTGCCAGCAGTGAAGCAGAGGGCAGCAATTATGGCTACACCTTC. Amino acids: CASSEAEGSNYGYTF. The whole variable domain, filled in from reference TRBV2 and TRBJ1-2, reads EPEVTQTPSHQVTQMGQEVILRCVPISNHLYFYWYRQILGQKVEFLVSFYNNEISEKSEIFDDQFSVERPDGSNFTLKIRSTKLEDSAMYFCASSEAEGSNYGYTFGSGTRLTVV.